A selection of T cell receptor beta chains follows, all from one sample in a study of cytomegalovirus exposure and HLA in healthy donors. The assay was immunoSEQ multiplex PCR, and TCRdb's table has in-frame clones only and misses some. Among 150,000 to 200,000 clones listed, 70% to 90% were seen once. The sample taken for sequencing was PBMCs. The source of these receptors is a woman aged 18 to 35 in good health and CMV-seropositive. CDR3s include the opening cysteine and the closing phenylalanine or tryptophan. The D gene is left open where the match is weak. Where a row states a size, it is once, few, many or the class of an expanded clone; other rows omit it.

j_gene,v_gene,d_gene,abundance,CDR3nt,CDR3aa
TRBJ1-5,TRBV6-5,.,.,TGTGCCAGCAGTTTGGGCCCGAATCAGCCCCAGCATTTT,CASSLGPNQPQHF
TRBJ1-4,TRBV9,TRBD1,once,TGTGCCAGCAATACAGGGGGCCTTAATGAAAAACTGTTTTTT,CASNTGGLNEKLFF
TRBJ1-1,TRBV7-6,TRBD1,once,TGTGCCAGCAGTTATACAGGGGACAGGAACACTGAAGCTTTCTTT,CASSYTGDRNTEAFF
TRBJ2-2,TRBV10-1,TRBD2,.,TGCGCCACCATGCTAGCGGGGGGATACACCGGGGAGCTGTTTTTT,CATMLAGGYTGELFF
TRBJ2-7,TRBV2,.,.,TGTGCCAGCAGACCGGACAGCTACGAGCAGTACTTC,CASRPDSYEQYF
TRBJ2-1,TRBV7-2,TRBD2,.,TGTGCCAGCAGCGGGACGGGACTAGCGGGGACGAGCTCCTACAATGAGCAGTTCTTC,CASSGTGLAGTSSYNEQFF
TRBJ1-1,TRBV29-1,.,.,TGCAGCGTTGCCAGGGCCGAGTTAGAAGCTTTCTTT,CSVARAELEAFF
TRBJ2-5,TRBV9,.,.,TGTGCCAGCAGCGTAGATCTGGCGGGGGCAGGGAAGACCCAGTACTTC,CASSVDLAGAGKTQYF
TRBJ1-2,TRBV13,TRBD1,few,TGTGCCAGCAGTCCAGGGGGCTATGGCTACACCTTC,CASSPGGYGYTF
TRBJ1-5,TRBV14,.,once,TGTGCCAGCAGCCAAGGTCTTAATCAGCCCCAGCATTTT,CASSQGLNQPQHF
TRBJ2-7,TRBV6-5,.,.,TGTGCCAGCAGGTACTCGGCCGCACGCACCTACGAGCAGTACTTC,CASRYSAARTYEQYF
TRBJ1-6,TRBV28,.,.,TGTGCCAGCAGTTGGGGCACGGGGGGGCAGAAATCACCCCTCCACTTT,CASSWGTGGQKSPLHF
TRBJ2-5,TRBV9,.,.,TGTGCCAGCAGCGTAAGTTACTCGGAGACCCAGTACTTC,CASSVSYSETQYF
TRBJ2-5,TRBV5-1,.,.,TGCGCCAGCAGTTTACTTTTCGGGGGAGAGACCCAGTACTTC,CASSLLFGGETQYF
TRBJ2-4,TRBV4-1,TRBD1,.,TGCGCCAGCAGCCAAGGGCAGGGGGCTCGCGCCAAAAACATTCAGTACTTC,CASSQGQGARAKNIQYF
TRBJ1-2,TRBV19,TRBD1,few,TGTGCCACCCCGGGGGGACAGGGGGGCCATGGCTACACCTTC,CATPGGQGGHGYTF